The 5 T cell receptor beta chains reported below all come from one sample, sequenced in a study of T cells in Graves' hyperthyroidism and ophthalmopathy. Template material for amplifying TCR beta CDR3 regions consisted of RNA transcripts. A set of HTBI primers served as the primers for a first-round RT-PCR of the TCR CDR3. TCRdb re-derived calls from the multiplex PCR reads in MiXCR, one entry per CDR3 protein. The data show roughly 700,000 distinct CDR3 sequences, 30% to 40% seen once. The specimen sequenced was blood. These receptors all come from a woman aged 40 to 50 with Graves' hyperthyroidism.

The table lists this clonotype with many counts. The V and J genes are TRBV7-9 and TRBJ2-7; possible D gene TRBD1, 6 bases. Germline-derived CDR1 and CDR2 are SEHNR and FQNEAQ (reference sequence). The CDR3 loop spans 13 amino acids. V lost 5 bases, J lost 3 bases, and 11 bases lay in between. CDR3: CASSRQANYEQYF. CDR3 bases: TGTGCCAGCAGCCGACAGGCCAACTACGAGCAGTACTTC.

This clonotype was seen a handful of times. The chain uses TRBV12-3 or TRBV12-4 and TRBJ1-3; no reliable D call. This CDR3 is 15 amino acids long. The V and J ends lost 5 bases and 2 bases respectively, with 13 bases between them. The CDR3 reads CASSPNAGPGNTIYF. CDR3 coding DNA: TGTGCCAGCAGTCCAAATGCTGGCCCTGGAAACACCATATATTTT.

This clonotype was observed a few times. The rearrangement joins TRBV4-1 to TRBJ2-7; TRBD2 might be the D (6 bases). The germline V and J ends were trimmed by 7 bases and 7 bases, with 23 bases remaining between them. The CDR3 has 15 residues. Germline CDR1 is MGHRA and CDR2 is YSYEKL. Written as DNA, the CDR3 is TGCGCCAGCACCCGAACGGGCCTCACGCGGGGAGAGCAGTACTTC. This sequence encodes CASTRTGLTRGEQYF.

The chain combines TRBV10-2 with TRBJ1-4; a weak D match, TRBD1 (5 bases). Germline V lookup: CDR1 WSHSY, CDR2 SAAADI. V was pared by 6 bases and J by 5 bases, with 13 bases between. The CDR3 runs 14 residues. CDR3 loop: CASRLAGGNEKLFF. The CDR3, as DNA: TGCGCCAGCAGACTTGCGGGGGGGAATGAAAAACTGTTTTTT.

In its sample, this clonotype was seen a few times. The chain carries TRBV6-5 and TRBJ1-6; 9 nucleotides match TRBD1. Germline V gene lookup returns CDR1 MNHEY and CDR2 SVGAGI. J lost 8 bases, V lost 4 bases, and 6 bases had no gene match. The CDR3 is made up of 15 amino acids. CDR3 region: CASSSQDRGYSPLHF. In DNA form, the CDR3 reads TGTGCCAGCAGTTCACAGGACAGGGGTTATTCACCCCTCCACTTT.